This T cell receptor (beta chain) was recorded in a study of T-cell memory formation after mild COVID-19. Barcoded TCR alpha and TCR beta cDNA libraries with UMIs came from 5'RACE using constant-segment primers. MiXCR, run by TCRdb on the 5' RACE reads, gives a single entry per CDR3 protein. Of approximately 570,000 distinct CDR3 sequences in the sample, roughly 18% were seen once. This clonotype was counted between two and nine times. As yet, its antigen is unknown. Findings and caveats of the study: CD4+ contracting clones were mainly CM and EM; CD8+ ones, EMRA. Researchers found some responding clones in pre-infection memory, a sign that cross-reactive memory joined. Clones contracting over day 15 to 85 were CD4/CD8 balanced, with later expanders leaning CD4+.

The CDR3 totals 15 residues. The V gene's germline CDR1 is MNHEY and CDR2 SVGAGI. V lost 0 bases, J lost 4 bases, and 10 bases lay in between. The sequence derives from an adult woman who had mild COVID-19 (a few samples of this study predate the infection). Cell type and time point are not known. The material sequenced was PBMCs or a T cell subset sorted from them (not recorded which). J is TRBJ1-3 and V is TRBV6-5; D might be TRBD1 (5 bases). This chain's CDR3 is CASSYSSGYGNTIYF. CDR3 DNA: TGTGCCAGCAGTTACTCGTCAGGGTACGGAAACACCATATATTTT.